Each of the 28 T cell receptor beta chains below was sequenced from the same sample in a study of T cells in Graves' hyperthyroidism and ophthalmopathy. The TCR beta CDR3 regions underwent amplification using RNA transcripts as the source. The TCR CDR3 first-round RT-PCR relied on the HTBI primer set. TCRdb analysed the multiplex PCR reads with MiXCR anew, one entry per CDR3 protein. The data contain fewer than 450,000 distinct CDR3 sequences, about 15% of them singletons. The sequenced sample was blood. The receptors shown here come from a woman between 25 and 40 years old with Graves' hyperthyroidism that later progressed to Graves' ophthalmopathy.

This clonotype occurred a few times. The chain employs TRBV29-1 and TRBJ2-1; no firm D call. Germline-derived CDR1 and CDR2 are SQVTM and ANQGSEA. This CDR3 is built from 11 residues. V was pared by 4 bases and J by 3 bases, with 4 bases between. This CDR3 is CSVAYYNEQFF. CDR3 nucleotide sequence: TGCAGCGTTGCTTACTACAATGAGCAGTTCTTC.

This clonotype was recorded at least ten times. This chain links TRBV20-1 with TRBJ2-1; D may be TRBD2 (5 bases). This CDR3 spans 12 amino acids. The germline V and J ends were trimmed by 6 bases and 4 bases, with 10 bases remaining between them. CDR1 is DFQATT, CDR2 SNEGSKA, per germline (reference sequence). The CDR3, as DNA: TGCAGTGCAGGACTCCCGTACAATGAGCAGTTCTTC. It encodes CSAGLPYNEQFF.

This clonotype was observed at least ten times. The V gene is TRBV11-2, the J gene TRBJ2-2; a possible D gene is TRBD2 (6 bases). V lost 5 bases, J lost 4 bases, and 11 bases lay in between. CDR3 size: 14 residues. CDR1 and CDR2 from the germline V gene are SGHAT and FQNNGV. CDR3 in amino acids: CASSDLARTGELFF. In nucleotides, the CDR3 is TGTGCCAGCAGCGATCTAGCGCGCACCGGGGAGCTGTTTTTT.

The chain uses TRBV6-1 and TRBJ2-5; 9 nucleotides match TRBD1. Germline lookup yields CDR1 MNHNS and CDR2 SASEGT. The CDR3 length is 15 residues. The ends lost 4 bases at V and 5 bases at J; junction bases unmatched: 8. CDR3 in amino acids: CASSGGTGSGETQYF. The CDR3 nucleotides are TGTGCCAGCAGTGGGGGGACAGGGTCAGGGGAGACCCAGTACTTC.

This clonotype was detected many times. This rearrangement joins TRBV5-1 to TRBJ1-2; 8 bases match TRBD1. J was trimmed by 8 bases and V by 4 bases; bases with no gene match: 19. Germline V gene data show CDR1 as SGHRS and CDR2 as YFSETQ. This CDR3 contains 17 residues. The CDR3 here is CASSPLDRATLDTGYTF. In DNA, the CDR3 is TGCGCCAGCAGCCCGCTGGACAGGGCCACTCTAGACACGGGCTACACCTTC. The full variable domain, with the rest looked up from reference TRBV5-1 and TRBJ1-2, is KAGVTQTPRYLIKTRGQQVTLSCSPISGHRSVSWYQQTPGQGLQFLFEYFSETQRNKGNFPGRFSGRQFSNSRSEMNVSTLELGDSALYLCASSPLDRATLDTGYTFGSGTRLTVV.

The J gene is TRBJ1-5, the V gene TRBV20-1, with no clear D. V was trimmed by 0 bases and J by 5 bases, leaving 11 bases between them. There are 14 residues in the CDR3. In germline, CDR1 is DFQATT, CDR2 SNEGSKA (reference sequence). As DNA, the CDR3 is TGCAGTGCTAGAGATTGGGGTTGGGATCAGCCCCAGCATTTT. This translates into CSARDWGWDQPQHF.

The rearrangement joins TRBV19 to TRBJ2-7, with D maybe TRBD1 (5 bases). Trimming took off 3 bases at V and 4 bases at J, with 13 bases between the two ends. The length of the CDR3 is 14 residues. Germline V gene data show CDR1 as LNHDA and CDR2 as SQIVND (reference sequence). The CDR3 sequence is CASSMTRQSYEQYF. The CDR3 DNA sequence: TGTGCCAGTAGTATGACGCGACAGAGTTACGAGCAGTACTTC.

The sample holds many counts of this clonotype. The J gene is TRBJ2-7, the V gene TRBV19; tentatively, D is TRBD2 (6 bases). The V end was cut by 8 bases, the J end by 0 bases, with 23 bases between. CDR1 LNHDA and CDR2 SQIVND come from the germline V gene (reference sequence). The CDR3 extends over 17 amino acids. The CDR3 nucleotides are TGTGCCAGTTCCCTGAAGATTAGCGGAAGTGTCTCCTACGAGCAGTACTTC. Residues: CASSLKISGSVSYEQYF.

The chain combines TRBV25-1 with TRBJ2-1; D may be TRBD1 (6 bases). This CDR3 contains 13 residues. From germline, CDR1 is MGHDK and CDR2 SYGVNS. V lost 6 bases to trimming and J lost 9 bases, with 15 bases between them. The CDR3 region is CASRGRGSTEQFF. DNA of the CDR3: TGTGCCAGCAGGGGCAGGGGTTCGACTGAGCAGTTCTTC.

In its sample, this clonotype was seen many times. CDR3 DNA sequence: TGTGCCAGCAGCCGCGGGACTAGGTCCTACGAGCAGTACTTC. It codes for CASSRGTRSYEQYF. This rearrangement joins TRBV7-2 to TRBJ2-7; 8 bases align to TRBD2. Germline values: CDR1 SGHTA, CDR2 FQGNSA. With V trimmed by 5 bases and J by 1 base, 4 bases remained unmatched. The CDR3 consists of 14 residues.

This clonotype was recorded at least ten times. J is TRBJ2-1 and V is TRBV20-1; maybe TRBD2 (6 bases). Germline CDR1 DFQATT, CDR2 SNEGSKA (reference sequence). The CDR3 is 19 residues long. Trimming left V 7 bases short and J 10 bases short, with 38 bases between. The CDR3 nucleotides read TGCAGTGTTATAGGCCGCGGGACTCGACCTCAAATGATAACTGTAGAGCAGTTCTTC. Its protein product is CSVIGRGTRPQMITVEQFF.

The sample holds a few counts of this clonotype. The chain employs TRBV11-2 and TRBJ1-5; D remains ambiguous. Germline V gives CDR1 SGHAT, CDR2 FQNNGV. There are 13 residues in the CDR3. V was pared by 1 base and J by 9 bases, with 10 bases between. CDR3 bases: TGTGCCAGCAGCTTAGGATTCGGACTGCCCCAGCATTTT. Its translation is CASSLGFGLPQHF.

This clonotype was recorded at least ten times. This sequence joins TRBV7-9 and TRBJ2-5; D may be TRBD1 (5 bases). Trimming removed 6 bases from V and 2 bases from J, with 16 bases in between. There are 15 residues in the CDR3. In germline, CDR1 is SEHNR, CDR2 FQNEAQ (reference sequence). The CDR3: CASSSGLPPQETQYF. The CDR3 DNA sequence: TGTGCCAGCAGTTCAGGGTTGCCCCCACAAGAGACCCAGTACTTC.

This clonotype was seen ten or more times. This chain uses TRBV7-9 with TRBJ2-3; TRBD2 might be the D (5 bases). Looked up from germline, CDR1 is SEHNR and CDR2 is FQNEAQ (reference sequence). Trimming took 2 bases from V and 0 from J, leaving 12 bases between them. CDR3 size: 16 residues. CDR3 sequence reads: CASSLSGQKSTDTQYF. CDR3 DNA sequence: TGTGCCAGCAGCTTAAGCGGCCAGAAGAGCACAGATACGCAGTATTTT.

This clonotype was counted ten times or more. V usage is TRBV2 and J usage is TRBJ1-1, with 8 bases aligning to TRBD1. The germline V gene encodes CDR1 SNHLY and CDR2 FYNNEI. Trimming removed 8 bases from V and 3 bases from J; junction bases left unmatched: 5. The CDR3 covers 13 residues. CDR3: CASVDRGDTEAFF. Written as DNA, the CDR3 is TGTGCCAGCGTCGACAGGGGCGACACTGAAGCTTTCTTT.

The rearrangement links TRBV4-1 to TRBJ1-6; D might be TRBD1 (6 bases). The germline gives CDR1 MGHRA, CDR2 YSYEKL. The V end lost 2 bases, the J end lost 7 bases, and 12 bases lay between the germline ends. This CDR3 has 15 amino acids. The CDR3 here is CASSQPTGNNSPLHF. The CDR3 nucleotides read TGCGCCAGCAGCCAACCCACAGGGAACAATTCACCCCTCCACTTT.

In this sample, this clonotype turned up many times. The V gene is TRBV28, the J gene TRBJ1-3; no clear D gene. This CDR3 has 15 amino acids. In germline, CDR1 is MDHEN, CDR2 SYDVKM. V gave up 1 base and J gave up 2 bases, with 9 bases separating them. The CDR3 DNA reads as TGTGCCAGCAGTTTATTGGGCTTAACTGGAAACACCATATATTTT. Translating it yields CASSLLGLTGNTIYF.

Many counts were recorded for this clonotype. This chain links TRBV10-3 with TRBJ1-2; 7 bases map to TRBD1. The CDR3 runs 16 residues. The V and J ends lost 0 bases and 3 bases, in that order; junction bases with no gene match: 7. Germline lookup yields CDR1 ENHRY and CDR2 SYGVKD. CDR3 nucleotides: TGTGCCATCAGTGAGTCTGGACAGGCGCAGGACTATGGCTACACCTTC. This translates into CAISESGQAQDYGYTF.

This clonotype appeared many times. The chain recombines TRBV11-2 with TRBJ1-1; D is perhaps TRBD1 (5 bases). The germline V and J ends were trimmed by 4 bases and 3 bases, with 15 bases remaining between them. There are 15 residues in the CDR3. Germline V gives CDR1 SGHAT, CDR2 FQNNGV. CDR3 residues: CASSSRGGSYTEAFF. Written as DNA, the CDR3 is TGTGCCAGCAGCTCTCGGGGCGGTTCCTACACTGAAGCTTTCTTT.

V and J are TRBV6-1 and TRBJ2-2; D unresolved. V shed 5 bases and J shed 6 bases, with 13 bases lying between them. There are 14 residues in the CDR3. CDR1 and CDR2 from the germline V gene are MNHNS and SASEGT. CDR3 region: CASSPDTDAGELFF. Here the CDR3 DNA reads TGTGCCAGCAGTCCCGATACTGACGCCGGGGAGCTGTTTTTT.

V is TRBV28 and J is TRBJ2-1; 8 bases line up with TRBD2. The CDR3 has 15 amino acids. The trim removed 3 bases at V and 3 bases at J, leaving 4 bases unmatched. The germline V gene has CDR1 MDHEN and CDR2 SYDVKM. The CDR3 sequence is CASSFASGYYNEQFF. In DNA form, the CDR3 reads TGTGCCAGCAGTTTTGCTAGCGGGTACTACAATGAGCAGTTCTTC. The full variable domain, with the rest looked up from reference TRBV28 and TRBJ2-1, is DVKVTQSSRYLVKRTGEKVFLECVQDMDHENMFWYRQDPGLGLRLIYFSYDVKMKEKGDIPEGYSVSREKKERFSLILESASTNQTSMYLCASSFASGYYNEQFFGPGTRLTVL.

Ten or more counts support this clonotype. V gene TRBV5-1 combines with J gene TRBJ1-1; TRBD1 matches 7 bases. Unmatched junction bases numbered 2, after V lost 2 bases and J lost 1 base. Germline V gene data show CDR1 as SGHRS and CDR2 as YFSETQ. The CDR3 covers 14 residues. CDR3 loop: CASSLQGRNTEAFF. Written as DNA, the CDR3 is TGCGCCAGCAGCTTACAGGGGCGGAACACTGAAGCTTTCTTT.

Details on this clonotype: One base away lies a much larger clone, so this may be a sequencing read error. The rearrangement links TRBV7-2 to TRBJ1-2; D is possibly TRBD1 (5 bases). Per the germline V gene, CDR1 is SGHTA and CDR2 is FQGNSA. Deletions cut 3 bases from V and 8 bases from J, with 13 bases between. This CDR3 comprises 13 residues. In DNA, the CDR3 is TGTGCCAGCAGCTTTCGGGGCGTTGAAGGCTACACCTTC. Its protein is CASSFRGVEGYTF.

This clonotype has a count of ten or more. The chain carries TRBV6-2 or TRBV6-3 and TRBJ1-1, with D maybe TRBD1 (5 bases). The CDR3 consists of 16 residues. V lost 3 bases and J 3 bases, leaving 17 bases between the germline ends. Germline loops: CDR1 MNHEY, CDR2 SVGEGT. The CDR3 nucleotides are TGTGCCAGCAGTTATCCGGCAAAGGGACGGGACACTGAAGCTTTCTTT. This sequence encodes CASSYPAKGRDTEAFF.

This clonotype was picked up a small number of times. The chain recombines TRBV7-9 with TRBJ2-2; D is unclear. Germline-derived CDR1 and CDR2 are SEHNR and FQNEAQ (reference sequence). Trimming shortened V by 3 bases and J by 7 bases, and 15 bases separated the two germline ends. CDR3 length: 15 residues. CDR3 nucleotides: TGTGCCAGCAGCTTGTTGGCAGGTGAAGACGGGGAGCTGTTTTTT. It encodes CASSLLAGEDGELFF.

This clonotype occurred many times. V gene TRBV24-1 combines with J gene TRBJ2-1; TRBD2 matches 11 bases. The CDR3 is 17 residues long. Germline V CDR1 and CDR2: KGHDR, SFDVKD. V lost 4 bases and J lost 7; bases outside the gene matches: 11. CDR3 DNA sequence: TGTGCCACCAGTGACCTTGGGGTAGCGGGAGGGGGAAATGAGCAGTTCTTC. Translated: CATSDLGVAGGGNEQFF.

This clonotype occurred many times. J is TRBJ2-7 and V is TRBV20-1; no clear D. CDR3 length: 13 residues. Trimming stripped 2 bases from V and 0 bases from J, with 8 bases between. The germline V gene has CDR1 DFQATT and CDR2 SNEGSKA (reference sequence). The CDR3 DNA is TGCAGTGCTAGACAGGATCTCTCCTACGAGCAGTACTTC. This codes for CSARQDLSYEQYF.

This clonotype appeared many times. The chain has TRBV28 and TRBJ1-5; D remains ambiguous. There are 14 residues in the CDR3. V lost 2 bases and J 8 bases, leaving 13 bases between the germline ends. Looked up from germline, CDR1 is MDHEN and CDR2 is SYDVKM. The CDR3 region is CASSLRRPREPQHF. As DNA, the CDR3 is TGTGCCAGCAGTTTAAGACGTCCCCGGGAGCCCCAGCATTTT.